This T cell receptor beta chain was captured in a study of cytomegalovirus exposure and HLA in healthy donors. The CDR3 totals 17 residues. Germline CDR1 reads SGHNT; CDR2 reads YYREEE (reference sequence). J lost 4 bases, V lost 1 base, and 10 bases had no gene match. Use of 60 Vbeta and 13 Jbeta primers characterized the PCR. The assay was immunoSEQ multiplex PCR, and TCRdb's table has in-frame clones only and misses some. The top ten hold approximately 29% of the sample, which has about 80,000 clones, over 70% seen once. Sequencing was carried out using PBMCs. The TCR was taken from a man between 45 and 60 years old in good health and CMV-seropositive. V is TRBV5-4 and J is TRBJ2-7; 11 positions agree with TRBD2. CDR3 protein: CASSLKLAGASMYEQYF. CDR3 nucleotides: TGTGCCAGCAGCTTGAAACTAGCGGGAGCTTCCATGTACGAGCAGTACTTC.